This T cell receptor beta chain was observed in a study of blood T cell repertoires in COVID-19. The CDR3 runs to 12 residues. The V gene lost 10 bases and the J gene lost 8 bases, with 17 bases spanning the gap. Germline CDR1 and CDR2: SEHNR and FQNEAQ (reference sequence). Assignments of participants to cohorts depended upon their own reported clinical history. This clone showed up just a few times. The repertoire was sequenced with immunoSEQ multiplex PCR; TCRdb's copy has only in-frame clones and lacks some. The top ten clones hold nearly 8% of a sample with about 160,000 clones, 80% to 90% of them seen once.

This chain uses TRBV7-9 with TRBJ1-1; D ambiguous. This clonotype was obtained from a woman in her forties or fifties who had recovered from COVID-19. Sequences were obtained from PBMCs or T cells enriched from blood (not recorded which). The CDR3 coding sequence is TGTGCCACACAGAGGGCAAACGAAGAAGCTTTCTTT. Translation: CATQRANEEAFF.